This T cell receptor beta chain appears in the sequencing data of a study of shared clonotypes between healthy human individuals. Replicate PCRs run on sorted subsets employed 200 ng DNA, 25,000 to 35,000 T cell genomes. TCRdb's table, derived via immunoSEQ multiplex PCR, lists solely in-frame clones and lacks some. This sample has about 1 million clones, with under 80% found just once. The CDR3 sequence is 12 residues long. Deletions cut 5 bases from V and 1 base from J, with 5 bases between. Per the germline V gene, CDR1 is SEHNR and CDR2 is FQNEAQ (reference sequence). The chain employs TRBV7-9 and TRBJ1-1, with D hard to call. The receptor comes from a man between 18 and 35 years old in good health. The source material was memory CD4+ T cells sorted from blood. Documented subset: CD45RA-negative fraction. The CDR3 loop is CASSEKNTEAFF. The CDR3 nucleotides are TGTGCCAGCAGCGAGAAGAACACTGAAGCTTTCTTT.